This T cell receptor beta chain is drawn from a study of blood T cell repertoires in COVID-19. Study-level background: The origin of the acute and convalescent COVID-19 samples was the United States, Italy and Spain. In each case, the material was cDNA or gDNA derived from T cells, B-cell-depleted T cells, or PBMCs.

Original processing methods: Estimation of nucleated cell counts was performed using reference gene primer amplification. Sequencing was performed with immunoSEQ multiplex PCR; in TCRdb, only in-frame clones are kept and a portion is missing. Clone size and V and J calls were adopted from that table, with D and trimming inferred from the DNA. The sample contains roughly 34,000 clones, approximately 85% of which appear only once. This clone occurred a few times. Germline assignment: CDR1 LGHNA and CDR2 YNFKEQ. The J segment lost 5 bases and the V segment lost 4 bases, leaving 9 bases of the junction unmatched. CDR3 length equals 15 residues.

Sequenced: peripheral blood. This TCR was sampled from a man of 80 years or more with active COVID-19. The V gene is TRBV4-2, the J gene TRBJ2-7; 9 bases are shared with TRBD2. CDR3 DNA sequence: TGTGCCAGCAGCCCACAGGCGGGGGGGCTCCACGAGCAGTACTTC. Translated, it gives CASSPQAGGLHEQYF.